One and the same sample provided the 16 T cell receptor beta chains below, sequenced in a study of cytomegalovirus exposure and HLA in healthy donors. PCR employed 60 Vbeta and 13 Jbeta primers. Produced via immunoSEQ multiplex PCR; TCRdb's table is partial and in-frame only. The sample shows about 190,000 clones, 81% of them seen only once. The sample comprised PBMCs. These receptors originate from a man in his forties or fifties in good health and CMV-seropositive.

V gene TRBV19 combines with J gene TRBJ2-2; possibly TRBD2 for D (6 bases). Trimming stripped 6 bases from V and 0 bases from J, with 11 bases between. In germline, CDR1 is LNHDA, CDR2 SQIVND (reference sequence). This CDR3 is 15 amino acids long. The DNA of the CDR3 is TGTGCCAGTAGCGGGAGTGAGCCGAACACCGGGGAGCTGTTTTTT. Residues: CASSGSEPNTGELFF.

The V and J genes are TRBV6-6 and TRBJ1-3; D unresolved. The length of the CDR3 is 14 residues. CDR1 is MNHNY and CDR2 is SVGAGI in the germline V gene (reference sequence). With 0 bases removed from V and 4 bases from J, the gap between germline ends came to 7 bases. The chain's CDR3 is CASSYSLEGNTIYF. CDR3 DNA sequence: TGTGCCAGCAGTTACTCATTGGAGGGAAACACCATATATTTT.

The chain recombines TRBV18 with TRBJ2-2; D might be TRBD2 (6 bases). V was shortened by 5 bases and J by 5 bases, with 9 bases between the two germline ends. Germline V CDR1 and CDR2: KGHSH, LQKENI. This CDR3 contains 13 residues. CDR3 amino acids: CASSALATGELFF. DNA of the CDR3: TGTGCCAGCTCAGCCCTAGCGACCGGGGAGCTGTTTTTT.

The chain carries TRBV18 and TRBJ2-3; TRBD2 aligns across 10 bases. V lost 3 bases to trimming and J lost 5 bases; unmatched junction nucleotides: 5. The CDR3 spans 15 residues. CDR1 is KGHSH, CDR2 LQKENI, per germline. CDR3 sequence (DNA): TGTGCCAGCTCACCCCGAGCGGGGGGGCTAGATACGCAGTATTTT. Protein product: CASSPRAGGLDTQYF.

The rearrangement uses TRBV28 and TRBJ1-5, with D unresolved. Germline loops: CDR1 MDHEN, CDR2 SYDVKM. The CDR3 runs to 14 residues. Trimming cost V 6 bases and J 7 bases, with 16 bases left between them. CDR3 sequence (DNA): TGTGCCAGCAGCCTCCGGTCCGAGATCCAGCCCCAGCATTTT. It codes for CASSLRSEIQPQHF.

The J gene is TRBJ1-5, the V gene TRBV29-1; no clear D. CDR1 is SQVTM and CDR2 is ANQGSEA in the germline V gene. This CDR3 has 17 residues. Between the trimmed V and J ends, which lost 6 bases and 0 bases, there was a span of 21 bases. As DNA, the CDR3 is TGCAGCGTCCCCCCCACTGTACGCGGCTGTAGCAATCAGCCCCAGCATTTT. Translating it yields CSVPPTVRGCSNQPQHF.

The chain links TRBV6-5 to TRBJ2-5; D might be TRBD1 (5 bases). The CDR3 contains 14 residues. V gave up 5 bases and J gave up 5 bases, with 15 bases separating them. Germline lookup yields CDR1 MNHEY and CDR2 SVGAGI. CDR3 loop: CASSQTQGRETQYF. DNA of the CDR3: TGTGCCAGCAGTCAGACTCAGGGTAGGGAGACCCAGTACTTC.

V usage is TRBV29-1 and J usage is TRBJ1-1, with D possibly matching TRBD1 (5 bases). V lost 3 bases and J 4 bases, leaving 12 bases between the germline ends. The CDR3 runs to 13 residues. CDR1 is SQVTM, CDR2 ANQGSEA, per germline. CDR3 sequence (DNA): TGCAGCGTTGAGGCAGGGAGGGTCACTGAAGCTTTCTTT. Protein: CSVEAGRVTEAFF.

DNA for the CDR3: TGTGCCAGCCGCAAACAGGGGGCAAATGAAAAACTGTTTTTT. Protein sequence: CASRKQGANEKLFF. V and J are TRBV7-9 and TRBJ1-4; 9 positions agree with TRBD1. The ends lost 8 bases at V and 5 bases at J; junction bases unmatched: 6. The CDR3 contains 14 residues. Germline V CDR1 and CDR2: SEHNR, FQNEAQ (reference sequence).

V usage is TRBV5-6 and J usage is TRBJ1-1; possible D gene TRBD1, 6 bases. V gave up 5 bases and J gave up 1 base, with 15 bases separating them. The CDR3 is made up of 15 amino acids. Germline CDR1 SGHDT, CDR2 YYEEEE. DNA of the CDR3: TGTGCCAGCAGACCCATAGACAGGACGAACACTGAAGCTTTCTTT. Amino acids: CASRPIDRTNTEAFF.

The rearrangement uses TRBV29-1 and TRBJ2-2; D is uncertain. The CDR3 consists of 14 residues. Germline V gene data show CDR1 as SQVTM and CDR2 as ANQGSEA. Deletions cut 2 bases from V and 0 bases from J, with 7 bases between. As DNA, the CDR3 is TGCAGCGTTGAAACCACTTCGAACACCGGGGAGCTGTTTTTT. Protein: CSVETTSNTGELFF.

This chain connects TRBV7-9 to TRBJ2-5, with 7 bases fitting TRBD1. The CDR3 consists of 15 residues. V dropped 1 base and J dropped 1; count of bases not matched to a gene: 3. CDR1 and CDR2 (germline): SEHNR, FQNEAQ (reference sequence). The CDR3 nucleotides read TGTGCCAGCAGCTTAGTAGAGGGGGCCCAAGAGACCCAGTACTTC. Protein: CASSLVEGAQETQYF.

This clone was recorded once. Its ends do not fully match the called genes, so a read error is possible. The CDR3 reads CAISANYGQYF. For the CDR3, the DNA is TGTGCCATCAGTGCAAACTACGGGCAGTACTTC. This chain connects TRBV10-3 to TRBJ2-7; D is undetermined. The CDR3 contains 11 residues. Germline CDR1 is ENHRY and CDR2 is SYGVKD.

This clone is a singleton in its sample. The V call is TRBV6-1, the J call TRBJ1-6; D possibly corresponds to TRBD1 (6 bases). Trimming took 3 bases from V and 8 from J, leaving 14 bases between them. Germline lookup yields CDR1 MNHNS and CDR2 SASEGT. This CDR3 comprises 15 residues. CDR3 sequence (DNA): TGTGCCAGCAGTGACCAACAGGGCTCATATTCACCCCTCCACTTT. This translates into CASSDQQGSYSPLHF.

This clone showed up just a few times. This chain uses TRBV6-1 with TRBJ1-1, with D perhaps TRBD1 (5 bases). Between the trimmed V and J ends, which lost 4 bases and 0 bases, there was a span of 9 bases. Germline V gene lookup returns CDR1 MNHNS and CDR2 SASEGT. This CDR3 has 14 amino acids. CDR3 bases: TGTGCCAGCAGTGTTAGGGGCATGAACACTGAAGCTTTCTTT. It yields the protein CASSVRGMNTEAFF.

This clone was detected a few times. This sequence joins TRBV11-1 and TRBJ1-1, with a weak D call TRBD1 (5 bases). Germline CDR1 and CDR2: SGHAT and FQDESV (reference sequence). This CDR3 region has 12 residues. Trimming cost V 9 bases and J 4 bases, with 12 bases left between them. This chain's CDR3 is CASGHLSTEAFF. Here the CDR3 DNA reads TGTGCCAGTGGACACTTAAGCACTGAAGCTTTCTTT.